Listed here is a single T cell receptor (beta chain). Trimming cost V 6 bases and J 9 bases; bases outside gene matches: 7. The germline V gene encodes CDR1 ENHRY and CDR2 SYGVKD. The CDR3 contains 14 residues. The data were obtained in a study of beta chain features in type 1 diabetes. cDNA synthesis used the whole RNA isolate, giving expressed TCRB sequences. Sequencing was performed with immunoSEQ multiplex PCR; in TCRdb, only in-frame clones are kept and a portion is missing. This table has about 250,000 clones, 13% to 15% appearing once. This receptor was taken from a woman aged 40 to 50 in good health. The material sequenced was naive CD4+ T cells from blood. The chain recombines TRBV10-3 with TRBJ2-1; 11 nucleotides match TRBD1. In nucleotides, the CDR3 is TGTGCCATCAGCTCCGGGACAGGGGGGATTGAGCAGTTCTTC. Translating it yields CAISSGTGGIEQFF.